The 12 T cell receptor beta chains below come from one sample, sequenced in a study of vaccination effects on CD4 cells after COVID-19. What these receptors recognize is not known. Pools of viral peptides were used by the ViraFEST assay to expand antigen-specific CD4+ T cells ahead of sequencing. Scientists isolated CD4+ T cells after a roughly 9-day culture period ended. Two doses of BNT162b2 or mRNA-1273 vaccine were administered to participants. The repertoire was sequenced with immunoSEQ multiplex PCR; TCRdb's copy has only in-frame clones and lacks some. The sample lists over 80,000 clones; more than 60% were seen once. This specimen consisted of CD4+ T cells from PBMCs cultured with HCoV-OC43 spike peptides, obtained after COVID-19 vaccination. Subset: HCoV-OC43 spike overlapping peptide pool stimulation. These receptors came from a human donor who received a COVID-19 vaccine.

The chain has TRBV7-9 and TRBJ1-5; 8 nucleotides align to TRBD1. V trimming: 5 bases; J trimming: 5 bases; junction bases outside the gene matches: 8. The CDR3 contains 15 residues. Germline CDR1 is SEHNR and CDR2 is FQNEAQ (reference sequence). The CDR3 reads CASSRGQGGDQPQHF. The CDR3 DNA reads as TGTGCCAGCAGCCGCGGACAGGGAGGCGATCAGCCCCAGCATTTT.

The J gene is TRBJ2-3, the V gene TRBV24-1; 8 positions agree with TRBD2. The CDR3 length is 15 residues. Germline V gives CDR1 KGHDR, CDR2 SFDVKD. V was clipped by 3 bases and J by 7 bases; unmatched bases: 8. The CDR3 bases are TGTGCCACCAGTGATCTCGGGGGGGCTAGTAATACGCAGTATTTT. It codes for CATSDLGGASNTQYF.

V usage is TRBV18 and J usage is TRBJ1-2; tentative D call: TRBD1 (6 bases). This CDR3 has 15 amino acids. With 2 bases removed from V and 1 base from J, the gap between germline ends came to 11 bases. Germline loops: CDR1 KGHSH, CDR2 LQKENI. This CDR3 reads CASSPREGGNYGYTF. The CDR3 DNA sequence: TGTGCCAGCTCACCAAGAGAAGGGGGTAACTATGGCTACACCTTC.

The chain is built from TRBV5-8 and TRBJ2-5; possibly TRBD1 for D (6 bases). The germline V and J ends were trimmed by 5 bases and 0 bases, with 14 bases remaining between them. Germline V CDR1 and CDR2: SGHTS, YDEGEE. The length of the CDR3 is 15 residues. As DNA, the CDR3 is TGTGCCAGCAGACAACAAGGACAGAACCAAGAGACCCAGTACTTC. As protein: CASRQQGQNQETQYF. Drawing the rest from reference TRBV5-8 and TRBJ2-5, the complete variable domain is EAGVTQSPTHLIKTRGQQATLRCSPISGHTSVYWYQQALGLGLQFLLWYDEGEERNRGNFPPRFSGRQFPNYSSELNVNALELEDSALYLCASRQQGQNQETQYFGPGTRLLVL.

V gene TRBV6-5 combines with J gene TRBJ2-1; D remains ambiguous. The ends were cut back, 2 bases at V and 2 bases at J, with 10 bases in the middle. Germline V gene data show CDR1 as MNHEY and CDR2 as SVGAGI. The CDR3 is 15 residues long. The CDR3 protein is CASSYRTPTYNEQFF. In nucleotides, the CDR3 is TGTGCCAGCAGTTACCGGACCCCAACCTACAATGAGCAGTTCTTC.

The chain combines TRBV5-1 with TRBJ2-5; D is perhaps TRBD1 (7 bases). Germline loops: CDR1 SGHRS, CDR2 YFSETQ. The V and J ends lost 1 base and 2 bases respectively, with 12 bases between them. The CDR3 contains 15 residues. This CDR3 reads CASSLYAGQQETQYF. The CDR3 nucleotides are TGCGCCAGCAGCTTGTACGCGGGACAGCAAGAGACCCAGTACTTC. The variable domain in full, with the rest retrieved from reference TRBV5-1 and TRBJ2-5, is KAGVTQTPRYLIKTRGQQVTLSCSPISGHRSVSWYQQTPGQGLQFLFEYFSETQRNKGNFPGRFSGRQFSNSRSEMNVSTLELGDSALYLCASSLYAGQQETQYFGPGTRLLVL.

The rearrangement joins TRBV5-1 to TRBJ2-7, with TRBD1 identical over 7 bases. This CDR3 is built from 14 residues. V gave up 1 base and J gave up 5 bases; unmatched junction bases: 6. Germline CDR1 reads SGHRS; CDR2 reads YFSETQ. This CDR3 reads CASSLSAGGHEQYV. CDR3 coding DNA: TGCGCCAGCAGCTTGTCGGCAGGGGGACACGAGCAGTACGTC.

This clone showed up just once. This chain uses TRBV6-1 with TRBJ1-2, with TRBD1 matching 7 bases. V lost 2 bases, J lost 4 bases, and 4 bases stayed unmatched. Germline CDR1 reads MNHNS; CDR2 reads SASEGT. The CDR3 totals 14 residues. This CDR3 is CASSERRTGYGYTF. The DNA for the CDR3 is TGTGCCAGCAGTGAACGGCGGACAGGCTATGGCTACACCTTC.

The chain employs TRBV6-5 and TRBJ1-2, with unresolved D. Germline CDR1 is MNHEY and CDR2 is SVGAGI. The CDR3 spans 13 residues. The germline V and J ends were trimmed by 10 bases and 3 bases, with 15 bases remaining between them. This chain's CDR3 is CATMTGPDYGYTF. CDR3 in DNA: TGTGCCACTATGACCGGTCCCGACTATGGCTACACCTTC.

The V call is TRBV30, the J call TRBJ2-2, with D uncertain. V was trimmed by 3 bases and J by 3 bases, leaving 8 bases between them. Germline V lookup: CDR1 GTSNPN, CDR2 SVGIG (reference sequence). The CDR3 loop spans 13 amino acids. CDR3 residues: CAWRDRYTGELFF. For the CDR3, the DNA is TGTGCCTGGAGGGACCGATACACCGGGGAGCTGTTTTTT.

The chain is built from TRBV6-5 and TRBJ1-3, with a possible D match to TRBD1 (5 bases). The CDR3 runs 15 residues. Germline CDR1 is MNHEY and CDR2 is SVGAGI. Trimming cost V 1 base and J 3 bases, with 10 bases left between them. The CDR3 is CASSYWGFGGNTIYF. Here the CDR3 DNA reads TGTGCCAGCAGTTACTGGGGGTTTGGTGGAAACACCATATATTTT.

The chain has TRBV18 and TRBJ2-7, with D perhaps TRBD1 (5 bases). V lost 2 bases and J 3 bases, leaving 14 bases between the germline ends. This CDR3 region has 15 residues. The germline V gene encodes CDR1 KGHSH and CDR2 LQKENI. This CDR3 reads CASSPNQGRLYEQYV. The CDR3 DNA is TGTGCCAGCTCACCAAATCAGGGTCGGCTCTACGAGCAGTACGTC.